The clone carrying this T cell receptor (beta chain) was seen many times. The donors were all healthy and Caucasian. This sample was taken from a study of identical twins. Trimming stripped 5 bases from V and 2 bases from J, with 16 bases between. Per germline, CDR1 MNHNS and CDR2 SASEGT. The CDR3 loop spans 16 amino acids. Using its own MiXCR run on the 5' RACE reads, TCRdb lists one record per CDR3 protein. The sample holds a few hundred thousand distinct CDR3 sequences; roughly 13% are singletons and the top ten take roughly 3.7%. This sample also belongs to another study, concerning yellow fever vaccine responses in identical twins. This second study notes: Twins reportedly had a vaccine T cell response that seemed partly convergent, partly personalized.

The rearrangement links TRBV6-1 to TRBJ1-5, with TRBD1 as a possible D gene (5 bases). This sequence originates from a woman between 18 and 29 years old in good health. Sequences were obtained from memory (CD45RO+) T cells sorted from blood. This CDR3 is CASSQHEGMGNQPQHF. The CDR3 DNA sequence: TGTGCCAGCAGTCAACATGAGGGGATGGGCAATCAGCCCCAGCATTTT.